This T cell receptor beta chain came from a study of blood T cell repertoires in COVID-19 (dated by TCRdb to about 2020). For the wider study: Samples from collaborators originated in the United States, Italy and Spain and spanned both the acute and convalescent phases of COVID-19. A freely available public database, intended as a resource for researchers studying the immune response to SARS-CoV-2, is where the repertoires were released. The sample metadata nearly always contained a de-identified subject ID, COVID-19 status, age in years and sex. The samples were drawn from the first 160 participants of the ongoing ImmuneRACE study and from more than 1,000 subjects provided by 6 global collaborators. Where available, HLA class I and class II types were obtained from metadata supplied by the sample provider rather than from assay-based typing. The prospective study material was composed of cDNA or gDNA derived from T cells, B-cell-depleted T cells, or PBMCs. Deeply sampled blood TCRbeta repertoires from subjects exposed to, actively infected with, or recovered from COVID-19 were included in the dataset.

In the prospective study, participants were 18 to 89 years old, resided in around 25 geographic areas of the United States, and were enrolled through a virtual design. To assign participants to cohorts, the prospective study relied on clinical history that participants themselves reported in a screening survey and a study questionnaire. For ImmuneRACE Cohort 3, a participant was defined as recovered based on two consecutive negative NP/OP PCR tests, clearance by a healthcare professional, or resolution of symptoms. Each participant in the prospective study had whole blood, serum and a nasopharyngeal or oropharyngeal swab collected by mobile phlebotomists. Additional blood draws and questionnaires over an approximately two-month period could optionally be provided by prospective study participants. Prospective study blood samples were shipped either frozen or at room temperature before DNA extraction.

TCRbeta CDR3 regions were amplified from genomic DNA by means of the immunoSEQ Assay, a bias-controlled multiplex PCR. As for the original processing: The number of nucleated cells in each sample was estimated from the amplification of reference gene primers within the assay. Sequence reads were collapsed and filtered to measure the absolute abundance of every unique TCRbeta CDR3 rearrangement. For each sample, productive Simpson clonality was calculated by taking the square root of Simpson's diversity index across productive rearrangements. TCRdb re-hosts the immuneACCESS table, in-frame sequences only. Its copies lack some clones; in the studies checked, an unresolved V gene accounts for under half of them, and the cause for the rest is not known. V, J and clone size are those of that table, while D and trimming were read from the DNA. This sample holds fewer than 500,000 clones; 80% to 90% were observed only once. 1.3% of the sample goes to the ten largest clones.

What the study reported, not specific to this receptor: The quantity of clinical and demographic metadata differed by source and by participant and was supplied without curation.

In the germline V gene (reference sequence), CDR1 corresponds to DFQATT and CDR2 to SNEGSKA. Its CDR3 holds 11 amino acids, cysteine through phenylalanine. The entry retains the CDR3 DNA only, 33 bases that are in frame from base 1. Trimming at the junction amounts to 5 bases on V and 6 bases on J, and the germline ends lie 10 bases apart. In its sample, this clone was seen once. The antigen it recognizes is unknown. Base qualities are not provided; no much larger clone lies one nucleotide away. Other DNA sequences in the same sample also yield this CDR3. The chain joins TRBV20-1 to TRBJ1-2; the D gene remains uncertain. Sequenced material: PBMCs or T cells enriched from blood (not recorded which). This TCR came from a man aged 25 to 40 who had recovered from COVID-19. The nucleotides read TGCAGTGCTTCCGACGGGGATGGCTACACCTTC. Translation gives CSASDGDGYTF.